This T cell receptor (beta chain) was retrieved from a study of blood T cell repertoires in COVID-19. The repertoire was sequenced with immunoSEQ multiplex PCR; TCRdb's copy has only in-frame clones and lacks some. The table has about 110,000 clones, roughly 83% seen once. V was pared by 0 bases and J by 5 bases, with 5 bases between. This CDR3 comprises 13 residues. Germline lookup yields CDR1 WSHSY and CDR2 SAAADI. The sequencing input was peripheral blood. The genes are TRBV10-2 and TRBJ2-4; D remains unclear. This clonotype was sampled from a woman aged 60 to 75 with acute or convalescent COVID-19. CDR3 sequence (DNA): TGCGCCAGCAGTGAGTCGGAGCAAAACATTCAGTACTTC. It yields the protein CASSESEQNIQYF.